The sequence of this T cell receptor beta chain was determined in a study of immune evolution from preneoplasia to lung adenocarcinoma listed by TCRdb under 2021. With respect to the entire study: No AAH lesions showed HLA loss of heterozygosity, compared with 7% of AIS, about 15% of MIA and roughly a third of ADC lesions. Whole exome sequencing and methylation data from the same cohort of nodules were integrated with the immune data. The sample size was set by how many specimens were available, not by a prior power calculation. The study combined immune gene expression, TCR sequencing and multiplex immunofluorescence to profile immune contexture across lung adenocarcinoma precursors and invasive adenocarcinoma. Class I HLA alleles were inferred from exome data with POLYSOLVER, and allele-specific HLA loss was detected with LOHHLA. TCR sequencing data were obtained from around 56 patients. The overall cohort was made up of 45 to 60 patients with pulmonary nodules who had surgical resection. Resected precursor lesions (AAH, AIS, MIA) and invasive adenocarcinomas were compared against paired morphologically normal lung tissue. The study reported that under 120 samples were used for TCR sequencing.

A note on this clone: Its specific antigen is unknown. Base qualities are not recorded, but no much larger clone differs from it by a single base.

Spanning cysteine to phenylalanine, the CDR3 consists of 11 amino acids. The retained sequence is limited to the CDR3, 33 bases, with the frame set at the first base. The junction carries 9 bases between V and J, which are trimmed by 7 bases and 5 bases respectively. From a lookup of the germline V gene (reference sequence), CDR1 and CDR2 are MNHEY and SMNVEV. Using the immunoSEQ hsTCRbeta Kit, TCR beta CDR3 regions were sequenced from DNA. The original methods were these. The ImmunoSEQ Analyzer was used to analyse the TCR sequencing data. T cell clonality was calculated on productive rearrangements as 1 minus Pielou's evenness. The inverse Simpson index, applied to productive templates, was used to measure T cell diversity. T cell density was defined as TCR beta template counts normalized to usable DNA, with usable DNA estimated by amplification and sequencing of housekeeping genes. Two-sided Kruskal-Wallis tests were used to compare TCR metrics across histologic stages. The table comes from immuneACCESS by way of TCRdb, which keeps in-frame sequences with V and J called. Part of the clones is missing from these tables; in studies checked, under half for an unresolved V gene and the rest for unknown reasons. D and trimming were read from the DNA, whereas the V and J calls and clone size are those reported in that table. This sample has more than 2,500 clones in its table, and about nine tenths of those were observed once. The top ten clones comprise more than 4% of the sample.

The research as a whole found: Normal lung had the highest top T cell clone frequencies, and these frequencies appeared to fall progressively from AAH through AIS, MIA and invasive adenocarcinoma. The findings reflected association rather than direct causation, and larger cohorts with long-term follow-up and longitudinal biopsies were considered necessary. The highest T cell clonality was observed in KRAS-mutant nodules compared with EGFR-mutant or double wild-type lesions. Clonality was highest in normal lung, while later-stage lesions appeared to show lower clonality but higher T cell density and diversity. Because all patients were from Japan and China, applicability to Western populations was uncertain.

Patients underwent resection in Japan or China between about 2013 and 2017. Two lung cancer pathologists independently confirmed the histologic diagnosis of each case on H&E slides. Premalignant or tumor cells were enriched for nucleic acid extraction by macro-dissection performed after pathologic assessment. DNA was isolated from FFPE tissue using the AllPrep DNA/RNA FFPE Kit. This clonotype originated in a person aged 65 to 85 with invasive lung adenocarcinoma. The sample comprised FFPE invasive lung adenocarcinoma tissue. The cell subset or site label on this specimen signifies: frankly invasive lung adenocarcinoma (ADC). The chain was built from TRBV27 and TRBJ2-7; the D gene is possibly TRBD1 or TRBD2, with 5 bases matching each. The CDR3 region: CASIGAHEQYF. The nucleotide sequence reads as follows: TGTGCCAGCATCGGGGCCCACGAGCAGTACTTC.